What follows are 2 T cell receptor beta chains derived from one specimen sequenced in a study of cytomegalovirus exposure and HLA in healthy donors. It was with 60 Vbeta and 13 Jbeta primers that the PCR ran. Assay used: immunoSEQ multiplex PCR; TCRdb lists only in-frame clones, some missing. Of about 150,000 clones detected, roughly 79% appear once; the ten largest clones hold less than 2%. Sequenced: PBMCs. The receptors derive from a woman aged 25-40 years in good health and CMV-seronegative.

The chain links TRBV9 to TRBJ2-7, with 7 bases identical to TRBD1. Germline V gene lookup returns CDR1 SGDLS and CDR2 YYNGEE. This CDR3 is 15 amino acids long. Germline trimming cut 0 bases from V and 1 base from J; bases unmatched to any gene: 4. The CDR3 DNA is TGTGCCAGCAGCGTAGGGACAGGAGTATCCTACGAGCAGTACTTC. Protein product: CASSVGTGVSYEQYF.

V usage is TRBV19 and J usage is TRBJ1-1; 8 bases are a match to TRBD1. The CDR3 covers 15 residues. V trimming: 6 bases; J trimming: 5 bases; junction bases outside the gene matches: 11. The germline V gene has CDR1 LNHDA and CDR2 SQIVND (reference sequence). The CDR3 DNA follows: TGTGCCAGTAGCCTTCAGGGGGCGAAAGGGACTGAAGCTTTCTTT. This sequence encodes CASSLQGAKGTEAFF.